Presented here are 20 T cell receptor beta chains from one specimen sequenced in a study of spatial heterogeneity in lung cancer. TCRdb analysed the 5' RACE reads with MiXCR anew, one entry per CDR3 protein. The table includes fewer than 55,000 distinct CDR3 sequences, less than 9% detected once. This sample's time point: sample taken at primary tumor resection. Material for sequencing was whole RNA from tumor, nontumor lung or frozen PBMC, left unsorted. The sequences come from PBMCs, collected at surgery. The receptors were sampled from a female donor with early-stage non-small cell lung cancer.

This clonotype showed up many times. The chain joins TRBV2 to TRBJ1-1, with TRBD1 matching 8 bases. The V gene end was trimmed by 8 bases and the J gene end by 4 bases; junction bases not matched to a gene: 6. This CDR3 has 13 amino acids. Germline CDR1 and CDR2: SNHLY and FYNNEI. CDR3 nucleotides: TGTGCCAGCCCGGACAGGGCTGGCACTGAAGCTTTCTTT. Translation: CASPDRAGTEAFF. The full variable domain, with the rest looked up from reference TRBV2 and TRBJ1-1, is EPEVTQTPSHQVTQMGQEVILRCVPISNHLYFYWYRQILGQKVEFLVSFYNNEISEKSEIFDDQFSVERPDGSNFTLKIRSTKLEDSAMYFCASPDRAGTEAFFGQGTRLTVV.

The rearrangement joins TRBV5-1 to TRBJ2-1; D is possibly TRBD1 (6 bases). CDR1 is SGHRS and CDR2 is YFSETQ in the germline V gene. The CDR3 totals 14 residues. The germline V and J ends were trimmed by 2 bases and 6 bases, with 12 bases remaining between them. CDR3 DNA: TGCGCCAGCAGCTTTAACAGGGCCCTCAATGAGCAGTTCTTC. Encoded protein: CASSFNRALNEQFF.

This clonotype has a count of ten or more. V gene TRBV7-2 combines with J gene TRBJ2-3; D tentatively fits TRBD1 or TRBD2 (5 bases each). Germline CDR1 SGHTA, CDR2 FQGNSA. This CDR3 has 13 amino acids. V was shortened by 7 bases and J by 6 bases, with 14 bases between the two germline ends. This CDR3 is CASNGGLEDTQYF. The CDR3 DNA follows: TGTGCCAGCAATGGGGGTCTCGAGGATACGCAGTATTTT.

The table lists this clonotype with many counts. This chain uses TRBV7-2 with TRBJ1-3, with D perhaps TRBD1 (5 bases). Looked up from germline, CDR1 is SGHTA and CDR2 is FQGNSA. The V and J ends lost 5 bases and 6 bases respectively, with 14 bases between them. The CDR3 runs to 14 residues. The CDR3 region is CASSPGPSQNTIYF. The CDR3 DNA sequence: TGTGCCAGCAGCCCGGGACCGTCGCAAAACACCATATATTTT.

This clonotype was counted ten times or more. The V and J genes are TRBV4-2 and TRBJ1-1; no firm D call. This CDR3 spans 14 amino acids. V lost 0 bases and J 0 bases, leaving 5 bases between the germline ends. The germline gives CDR1 LGHNA, CDR2 YNFKEQ. The CDR3 nucleotides are TGTGCCAGCAGCCAAGATCTGGTGAACACTGAAGCTTTCTTT. Its translation is CASSQDLVNTEAFF.

This chain connects TRBV4-3 to TRBJ2-3, with a tentative D call TRBD2 (6 bases). The CDR3 is 16 amino acids. Germline assignment: CDR1 LGHNA and CDR2 YSLEER. Trimming took off 4 bases at V and 0 bases at J, with 14 bases between the two ends. DNA for the CDR3: TGCGCCAGCAGCCCAGTGTGGGGAGGCAGCACAGATACGCAGTATTTT. Residues: CASSPVWGGSTDTQYF.

This clonotype was picked up many times. The chain links TRBV7-2 to TRBJ1-2; D gene uncertain. This CDR3 has 14 amino acids. The germline V gene encodes CDR1 SGHTA and CDR2 FQGNSA. The V gene lost 2 bases and the J gene lost 0 bases, with 7 bases spanning the gap. CDR3 loop: CASSLPLTNYGYTF. CDR3 nucleotides: TGTGCCAGCAGCTTACCGTTAACTAACTATGGCTACACCTTC.

To note about this clonotype: Germline is not matched at one junction end, which may reflect a read error. J is TRBJ2-6 and V is TRBV5-4; a possible D gene is TRBD2 (7 bases). Germline V gives CDR1 SGHNT, CDR2 YYREEE (reference sequence). The length of the CDR3 is 16 residues. CDR3 bases: TGTGCCAGCAGCTTGGCCGGGGGGCTTGGGGCCAGCGTCCTGACTTTC. This encodes CASSLAGGLGASVLTF.

The chain recombines TRBV3-1 with TRBJ2-3; D possibly matches TRBD1 or TRBD2 (5 bases each). V was pared by 4 bases and J by 0 bases, with 11 bases between. The length of the CDR3 is 15 residues. From germline, CDR1 is LGHDT and CDR2 YNNKEL (reference sequence). The CDR3 DNA sequence: TGTGCCAGCAGCCTGGGGACCGCTAGCACAGATACGCAGTATTTT. Its translation is CASSLGTASTDTQYF.

Here the CDR3 reads CASSHLQRENTEAFF. The CDR3 coding sequence is TGTGCCAGCAGCCACCTGCAGAGAGAGAACACTGAAGCTTTCTTT. The V call is TRBV4-2, the J call TRBJ1-1; D unresolved. CDR3 size: 15 residues. CDR1 and CDR2 (germline): LGHNA, YNFKEQ. Trimming shortened V by 3 bases and J by 1 base, and 12 bases separated the two germline ends.

V gene TRBV28 combines with J gene TRBJ1-5; 9 bases map to TRBD1. Germline lookup yields CDR1 MDHEN and CDR2 SYDVKM. The CDR3 has 17 residues. V shed 3 bases, J shed 1 base, and the junction held 7 bases outside the gene matches. The CDR3 nucleotides are TGTGCCAGCAGTTTTACAGGGGGCGGACTAAGCAATCAGCCCCAGCATTTT. Residues: CASSFTGGGLSNQPQHF.

This clonotype was recorded a few times. The chain links TRBV14 to TRBJ2-2; D may be TRBD1 (5 bases). CDR3 length: 15 amino acids. V was clipped by 1 base and J by 7 bases, with 13 bases between them. CDR1 and CDR2 from the germline V gene are SGHDN and FVKESK. In nucleotides, the CDR3 is TGTGCCAGCAGCCAAGTTCACGCAGGGATCGGGGAGCTGTTTTTT. Amino acid sequence: CASSQVHAGIGELFF.

This clonotype was picked up a small number of times. V is TRBV7-4 and J is TRBJ2-7; a weak D match, TRBD2 (6 bases). V was pared by 7 bases and J by 3 bases, with 16 bases between. Germline assignment: CDR1 SGHVT and CDR2 SQSDAQ. This CDR3 spans 14 amino acids. The CDR3 sequence: CASIVRRVCYEQYF. The CDR3 DNA is TGTGCCAGCATCGTAAGGAGGGTGTGCTACGAGCAGTACTTC.

This clonotype was picked up many times. The rearrangement links TRBV3-1 to TRBJ2-2; D unclear. This CDR3 region has 13 residues. Trimming took 0 bases from V and 5 from J, leaving 4 bases between them. From germline, CDR1 is LGHDT and CDR2 YNNKEL (reference sequence). The CDR3 reads CASSQDRTGELFF. The CDR3, as DNA: TGTGCCAGCAGCCAAGATAGGACCGGGGAGCTGTTTTTT.

This clonotype came up many times. V is TRBV7-2 and J is TRBJ2-7; the D call may be TRBD1 or TRBD2 (5 bases each). V was cut by 4 bases and J by 2 bases, with 12 bases left in between. CDR1 and CDR2 (germline): SGHTA, FQGNSA. This CDR3 region has 14 residues. The DNA of the CDR3 is TGTGCCAGCAGCTCCGGGACGCAAACCTACGAGCAGTACTTC. Amino acids: CASSSGTQTYEQYF.

The chain links TRBV20-1 to TRBJ2-7, with 12 bases identical to TRBD1. The CDR3 is 13 residues long. J lost 7 bases, V lost 5 bases, and 6 bases had no gene match. Germline loops: CDR1 DFQATT, CDR2 SNEGSKA (reference sequence). The CDR3 region has the DNA TGCAGTGCTTCCGGGACAGGGGGCAGTGAGCAGTACTTC. It is translated as CSASGTGGSEQYF.

This clonotype was detected a few times. The rearrangement links TRBV12-3 or TRBV12-4 to TRBJ2-2; D is unresolved. Trimming cost V 6 bases and J 5 bases, with 16 bases left between them. This CDR3 contains 15 residues. The CDR3 region is CASSSPRDGTGELFF. The CDR3 coding sequence is TGTGCCAGCAGCTCCCCTAGGGATGGTACCGGGGAGCTGTTTTTT.

A few counts support this clonotype. This chain links TRBV19 with TRBJ2-1; maybe TRBD1 (6 bases). The CDR3 totals 14 residues. Per germline, CDR1 LNHDA and CDR2 SQIVND (reference sequence). V lost 4 bases and J 4 bases, leaving 11 bases between the germline ends. In DNA, the CDR3 is TGTGCCAGTAGTACAGGGGTGGTTTACAATGAGCAGTTCTTC. Its translation: CASSTGVVYNEQFF.

This clonotype was recorded at least ten times. This chain links TRBV10-3 with TRBJ2-1; 8 bases align to TRBD2. Germline V gives CDR1 ENHRY, CDR2 SYGVKD. V was pared by 4 bases and J by 6 bases, with 5 bases of the junction left unmatched. CDR3 length equals 14 residues. CDR3 sequence reads: CAISAAGGPNEQFF. CDR3 sequence (DNA): TGTGCCATCAGTGCGGCGGGGGGCCCCAATGAGCAGTTCTTC.

On this clonotype: In this CDR3 the conserved last residue, phenylalanine or tryptophan, is missing, so a read error is likely. The chain employs TRBV2 and TRBJ2-7, with 7 bases lining up with TRBD1. V dropped 0 bases and J dropped 3; count of bases not matched to a gene: 5. The CDR3 length is 15 residues. The germline V gene encodes CDR1 SNHLY and CDR2 FYNNEI. The CDR3 reads CASSEAGAGGYEQYL. The DNA of the CDR3 is TGTGCCAGCAGTGAAGCAGGGGCAGGGGGCTACGAGCAGTACTTA.